Below are 14 T cell receptor beta chains sequenced from a single sample in a study of early T cells in non-severe SARS-CoV-2 infection. TCRdb processed the 5' RACE reads anew with MiXCR; each CDR3 protein has one entry. The sample yields 60,000 to 90,000 distinct CDR3 sequences, around 16% seen once. The sequencing sample was made of whole blood. These receptors came from an adult who was a healthcare worker with PCR-confirmed SARS-CoV-2 infection or an uninfected control (not recorded which).

This chain joins TRBV28 and TRBJ2-5, with 13 bases lining up with TRBD2. This CDR3 contains 16 residues. CDR1 and CDR2 (germline): MDHEN, SYDVKM. Trimming at V came to 7 bases and at J to 3 bases, leaving 8 bases not matched to a gene. In DNA form, the CDR3 reads TGTGCCAGCACCTCAGGACTAGCGGGGGACAAAGAGACCCAGTACTTC. This sequence encodes CASTSGLAGDKETQYF. The whole variable domain, remainder taken from reference TRBV28 and TRBJ2-5, is DVKVTQSSRYLVKRTGEKVFLECVQDMDHENMFWYRQDPGLGLRLIYFSYDVKMKEKGDIPEGYSVSREKKERFSLILESASTNQTSMYLCASTSGLAGDKETQYFGPGTRLLVL.

The sample holds many counts of this clonotype. This chain uses TRBV28 with TRBJ1-4; 7 nucleotides align to TRBD1. The trim removed 3 bases at V and 0 bases at J, leaving 4 bases unmatched. Germline assignment: CDR1 MDHEN and CDR2 SYDVKM. This CDR3 has 16 residues. The CDR3 here is CASSFSDRATNEKLFF. The CDR3 nucleotides read TGTGCCAGCAGTTTCTCCGACAGGGCAACTAATGAAAAACTGTTTTTT.

The chain uses TRBV7-2 and TRBJ2-7; D gene uncertain. This CDR3 has 13 residues. Looked up from germline, CDR1 is SGHTA and CDR2 is FQGNSA. V gave up 2 bases and J gave up 3 bases, with 8 bases separating them. Here the CDR3 reads CASSLSLLYEQYF. The CDR3 nucleotides read TGTGCCAGCAGCTTAAGCCTCCTCTACGAGCAGTACTTC. The whole variable domain, remainder taken from reference TRBV7-2 and TRBJ2-7, is GAGVSQSPSNKVTEKGKDVELRCDPISGHTALYWYRQSLGQGLEFLIYFQGNSAPDKSGLPSDRFSAERTGGSVSTLTIQRTQQEDSAVYLCASSLSLLYEQYFGPGTRLTVT.

This clonotype was observed a handful of times. Here the CDR3 reads CSATKLNTEAFF. DNA for the CDR3: TGCAGCGCCACAAAACTGAACACTGAAGCTTTCTTT. V and J are TRBV29-1 and TRBJ1-1; D unclear. The CDR3 sequence is 12 residues long. With 7 bases removed from V and 0 bases from J, the gap between germline ends came to 9 bases. The germline CDR1 and CDR2 sequences are SQVTM and ANQGSEA.

This clonotype was detected only a few times. The chain combines TRBV13 with TRBJ1-1; no firm D call. CDR1 PRHDT and CDR2 FYEKMQ come from the germline V gene (reference sequence). The CDR3 is 13 residues long. Trimming left V 2 bases short and J 1 base short, with 5 bases between. CDR3 DNA: TGTGCCAGCAGCTTAAAGGAGAACACTGAAGCTTTCTTT. Its protein product is CASSLKENTEAFF. Full variable domain (rest looked up from reference TRBV13 and TRBJ1-1): AAGVIQSPRHLIKEKRETATLKCYPIPRHDTVYWYQQGPGQDPQFLISFYEKMQSDKGSIPDRFSAQQFSDYHSELNMSSLELGDSALYFCASSLKENTEAFFGQGTRLTVV.

This clonotype was seen only a few times. The rearrangement joins TRBV7-9 to TRBJ1-6; D remains ambiguous. Per germline, CDR1 SEHNR and CDR2 FQNEAQ (reference sequence). The CDR3 runs 11 residues. Between the trimmed V and J ends, which lost 11 bases and 8 bases, there was a span of 10 bases. DNA for the CDR3: TGTGCCGTCGTTCAAGATTCACCCCTCCACTTT. This encodes CAVVQDSPLHF. The full variable domain, rest sourced from reference TRBV7-9 and TRBJ1-6, is DTGVSQNPRHKITKRGQNVTFRCDPISEHNRLYWYRQTLGQGPEFLTYFQNEAQLEKSRLLSDRFSAERPKGSFSTLEIQRTEQGDSAMYLCAVVQDSPLHFGNGTRLTVT.

This clonotype showed up many times. The chain uses TRBV14 and TRBJ2-1; TRBD2 matches 11 bases. This CDR3 has 16 residues. Germline lookup yields CDR1 SGHDN and CDR2 FVKESK. Trimming removed 4 bases from V and 5 bases from J; junction bases left unmatched: 7. DNA of the CDR3: TGTGCCAGCAGCCCCCCCGCTAGCGGGAGGCACAATGAGCAGTTCTTC. Translating it yields CASSPPASGRHNEQFF.

This clonotype was picked up many times. The gene calls are TRBV12-3 or TRBV12-4 and TRBJ2-7; D may be TRBD1 (6 bases). CDR3 size: 12 residues. V lost 3 bases and J lost 6, with 9 bases in between. The CDR3 is CASSFGQREQYF. CDR3 nucleotide sequence: TGTGCCAGCAGTTTTGGACAGCGCGAGCAGTACTTC.

This clonotype is labeled medium-sized. The genes are TRBV7-6 and TRBJ2-6; D is undetermined. CDR1 is SGHVS, CDR2 FNYEAQ, per germline. V lost 5 bases to trimming and J lost 0 bases, with 8 bases between them. The CDR3 spans 15 residues. The CDR3 reads CASSQVPSGANVLTF. In DNA form, the CDR3 reads TGTGCCAGCAGCCAAGTCCCCTCTGGGGCCAACGTCCTGACTTTC.

This clonotype was observed a handful of times. This chain uses TRBV3-1 with TRBJ1-5; 10 nucleotides line up with TRBD1. Germline assignment: CDR1 LGHDT and CDR2 YNNKEL (reference sequence). CDR3 length equals 16 residues. Trimming took 1 base from V and 6 from J; bases not matched to a gene: 6. The CDR3 DNA reads as TGTGCCAGCAGCCAAGGACAGGGGGCAGGAGGTCAGCCCCAGCATTTT. Its protein is CASSQGQGAGGQPQHF.

This chain joins TRBV7-2 and TRBJ1-1, with unresolved D. The CDR3 totals 14 residues. CDR1 and CDR2 (germline): SGHTA, FQGNSA. Trimming cost V 1 base and J 8 bases, with 14 bases left between them. CDR3 nucleotides: TGTGCCAGCAGCTTAGGTTCGACCCGGGGAGAAGCTTTCTTT. Translation: CASSLGSTRGEAFF.

J is TRBJ2-1 and V is TRBV18; the D is unclear. V was trimmed by 2 bases and J by 6 bases, leaving 5 bases between them. The length of the CDR3 is 12 residues. Germline CDR1 KGHSH, CDR2 LQKENI. The CDR3: CASSPASNEQFF. DNA for the CDR3: TGTGCCAGCTCACCAGCGAGCAATGAGCAGTTCTTC.

The chain joins TRBV29-1 to TRBJ2-5; D possibly uses TRBD1 or TRBD2 (5 bases each). The CDR3 contains 16 residues. With 4 bases removed from V and 0 bases from J, the gap between germline ends came to 18 bases. Germline V gene data show CDR1 as SQVTM and CDR2 as ANQGSEA. In DNA form, the CDR3 reads TGCAGCGTTGCACATGGGACGGGCAGCAACCAAGAGACCCAGTACTTC. Protein sequence: CSVAHGTGSNQETQYF.

This clonotype was counted a few times. The chain recombines TRBV29-1 with TRBJ2-3; D is perhaps TRBD1 (8 bases). This CDR3 comprises 13 residues. Trimming shortened V by 7 bases and J by 2 bases, and 13 bases separated the two germline ends. Germline V gene data show CDR1 as SQVTM and CDR2 as ANQGSEA. The CDR3 is CSGGGQDTDTQYF. As DNA, the CDR3 is TGCAGCGGGGGGGGACAGGACACAGATACGCAGTATTTT.